This paragraph reports one T cell receptor (beta chain). The sample belongs to a study of shared clonotypes between healthy human individuals. The junction had 2 bases not matched to a gene; V was cut back by 1 base and J by 1 base. This CDR3 region has 15 residues. Germline-derived CDR1 and CDR2 are SGHTS and YDEGEE. Some clones are missing from TCRdb's copy, which holds only in-frame ones; the method was immunoSEQ multiplex PCR. The sample holds about 1,500,000 clones, roughly 96% seen once. The J gene is TRBJ2-1, the V gene TRBV5-8; the match to TRBD1 covers 7 bases. The TCR comes from a man under 40 in good health. The sequenced sample was naive CD4+ T cells sorted from blood. Subset denoted: CD45RA+ positively selected. CDR3 nucleotides: TGTGCCAGCAGCTTGTTACAGGGGTCCTACAATGAGCAGTTCTTC. Translated: CASSLLQGSYNEQFF.